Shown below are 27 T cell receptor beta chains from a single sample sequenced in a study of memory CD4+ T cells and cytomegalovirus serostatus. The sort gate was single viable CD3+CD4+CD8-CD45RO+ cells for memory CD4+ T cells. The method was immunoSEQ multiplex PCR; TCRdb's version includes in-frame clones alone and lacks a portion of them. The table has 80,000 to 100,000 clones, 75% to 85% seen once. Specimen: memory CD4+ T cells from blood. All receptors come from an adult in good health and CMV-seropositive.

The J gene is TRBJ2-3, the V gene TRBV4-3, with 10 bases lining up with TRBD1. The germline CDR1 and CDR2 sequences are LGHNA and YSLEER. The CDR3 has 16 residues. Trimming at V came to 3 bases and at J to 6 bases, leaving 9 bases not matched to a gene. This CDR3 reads CASSQAGTGVPDTQYF. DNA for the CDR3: TGCGCCAGCAGCCAGGCCGGGACAGGGGTGCCGGATACGCAGTATTTT.

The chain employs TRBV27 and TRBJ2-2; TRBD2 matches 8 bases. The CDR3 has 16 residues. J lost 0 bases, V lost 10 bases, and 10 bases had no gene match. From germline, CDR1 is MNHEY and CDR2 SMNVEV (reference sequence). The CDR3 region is CAISPAGRANTGELFF. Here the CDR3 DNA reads TGTGCCATTTCACCTGCCGGGAGGGCGAACACCGGGGAGCTGTTTTTT.

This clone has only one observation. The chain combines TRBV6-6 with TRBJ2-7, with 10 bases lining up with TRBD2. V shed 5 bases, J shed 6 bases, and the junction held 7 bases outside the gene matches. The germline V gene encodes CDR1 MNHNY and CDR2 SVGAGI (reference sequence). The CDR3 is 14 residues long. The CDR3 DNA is TGTGCCAGCAGTCAACCGGGACTAGCGTTCGAGCAGTACTTC. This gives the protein CASSQPGLAFEQYF.

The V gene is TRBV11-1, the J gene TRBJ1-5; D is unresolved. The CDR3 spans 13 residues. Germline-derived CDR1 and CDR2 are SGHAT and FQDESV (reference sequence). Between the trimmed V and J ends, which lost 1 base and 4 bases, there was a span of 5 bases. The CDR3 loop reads CASSLEENQPQHF. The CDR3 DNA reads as TGTGCCAGCAGCTTAGAGGAGAATCAGCCCCAGCATTTT.

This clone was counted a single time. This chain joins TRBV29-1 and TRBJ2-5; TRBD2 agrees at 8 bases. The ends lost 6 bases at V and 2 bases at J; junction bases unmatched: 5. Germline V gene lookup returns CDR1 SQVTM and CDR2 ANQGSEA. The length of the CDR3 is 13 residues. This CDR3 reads CSVELAAQETQYF. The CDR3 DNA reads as TGCAGCGTGGAACTAGCGGCACAAGAGACCCAGTACTTC.

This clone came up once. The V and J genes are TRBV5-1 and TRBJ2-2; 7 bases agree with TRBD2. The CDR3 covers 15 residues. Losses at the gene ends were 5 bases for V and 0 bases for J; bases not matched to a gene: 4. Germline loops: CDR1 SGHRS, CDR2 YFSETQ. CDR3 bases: TGCGCCAGCAGTATTCGGGAGGCGAACACCGGGGAGCTGTTTTTT. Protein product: CASSIREANTGELFF.

CDR3 nucleotide sequence: TGTGCCAGCAGTAAAAGTAGCGGGCCATACACAGATACGCAGTATTTT. Translated, it gives CASSKSSGPYTDTQYF. The chain links TRBV27 to TRBJ2-3, with TRBD2 identical over 7 bases. Germline V gene sequence: CDR1 MNHEY, CDR2 SMNVEV (reference sequence). The CDR3 is 16 amino acids. With V trimmed by 5 bases and J by 2 bases, 10 bases remained unmatched.

The CDR3 DNA follows: TGTGCCAGCAGCTTAACGGGAGCATTCTACAATGAGCAGTTCTTC. This translates into CASSLTGAFYNEQFF. The V gene is TRBV7-9, the J gene TRBJ2-1; a possible D gene is TRBD2 (6 bases). V lost 2 bases and J lost 3, with 11 bases in between. This CDR3 comprises 15 residues. CDR1 and CDR2 from the germline V gene are SEHNR and FQNEAQ (reference sequence). Supplemented by reference TRBV7-9 and TRBJ2-1, the full variable domain reads DTGVSQNPRHKITKRGQNVTFRCDPISEHNRLYWYRQTLGQGPEFLTYFQNEAQLEKSRLLSDRFSAERPKGSFSTLEIQRTEQGDSAMYLCASSLTGAFYNEQFFGPGTRLTVL.

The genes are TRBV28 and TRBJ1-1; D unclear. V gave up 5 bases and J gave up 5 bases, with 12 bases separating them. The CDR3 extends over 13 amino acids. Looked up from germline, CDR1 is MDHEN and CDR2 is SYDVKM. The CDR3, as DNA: TGTGCCAGCAGTGGCTGGGCGGGGACTGAAGCTTTCTTT. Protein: CASSGWAGTEAFF. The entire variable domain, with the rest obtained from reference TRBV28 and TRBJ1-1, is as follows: DVKVTQSSRYLVKRTGEKVFLECVQDMDHENMFWYRQDPGLGLRLIYFSYDVKMKEKGDIPEGYSVSREKKERFSLILESASTNQTSMYLCASSGWAGTEAFFGQGTRLTVV.

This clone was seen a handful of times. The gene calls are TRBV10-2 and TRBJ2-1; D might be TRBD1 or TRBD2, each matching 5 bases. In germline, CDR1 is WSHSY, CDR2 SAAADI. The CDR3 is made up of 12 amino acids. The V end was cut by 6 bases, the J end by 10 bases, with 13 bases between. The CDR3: CASSPRGQEQFF. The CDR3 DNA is TGCGCCAGCAGCCCGAGGGGCCAAGAGCAGTTCTTC.

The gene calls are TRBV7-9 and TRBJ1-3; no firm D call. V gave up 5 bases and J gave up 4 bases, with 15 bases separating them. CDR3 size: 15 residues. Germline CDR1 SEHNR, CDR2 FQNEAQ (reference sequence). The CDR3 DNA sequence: TGTGCCAGCAGCCCGCCGTTTAGGATCGGAAACACCATATATTTT. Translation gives CASSPPFRIGNTIYF.

CDR3 in amino acids: CASSLAQRGSGNTIYF. Here the CDR3 DNA reads TGTGCCAGCAGCTTAGCGCAGAGAGGCTCTGGAAACACCATATATTTT. The chain recombines TRBV7-2 with TRBJ1-3; D is ambiguous. This CDR3 has 16 amino acids. CDR1 and CDR2 from the germline V gene are SGHTA and FQGNSA. V was pared by 0 bases and J by 0 bases, with 9 bases between.

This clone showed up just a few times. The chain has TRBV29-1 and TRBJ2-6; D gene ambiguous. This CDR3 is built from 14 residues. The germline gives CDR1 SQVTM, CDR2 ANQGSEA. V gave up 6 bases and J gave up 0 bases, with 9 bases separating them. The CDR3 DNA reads TGCAGCGTCCATGACGGCTCTGGGGCCAACGTCCTGACTTTC. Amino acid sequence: CSVHDGSGANVLTF. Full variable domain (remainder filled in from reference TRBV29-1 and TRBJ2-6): SAVISQKPSRDICQRGTSLTIQCQVDSQVTMMFWYRQQPGQSLTLIATANQGSEATYESGFVIDKFPISRPNLTFSTLTVSNMSPEDSSIYLCSVHDGSGANVLTFGAGSRLTVL.

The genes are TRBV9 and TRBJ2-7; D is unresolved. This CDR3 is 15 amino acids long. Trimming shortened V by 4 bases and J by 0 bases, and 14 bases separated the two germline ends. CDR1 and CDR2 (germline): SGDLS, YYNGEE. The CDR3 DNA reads TGTGCCAGCAGCCCTGGTGTCTCTACCTCCTACGAGCAGTACTTC. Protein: CASSPGVSTSYEQYF.

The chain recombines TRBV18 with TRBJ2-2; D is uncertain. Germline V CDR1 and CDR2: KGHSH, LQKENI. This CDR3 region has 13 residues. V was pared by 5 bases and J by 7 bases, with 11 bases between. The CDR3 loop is CASSVELNGELFF. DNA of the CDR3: TGTGCCAGCTCAGTCGAGTTGAACGGGGAGCTGTTTTTT.

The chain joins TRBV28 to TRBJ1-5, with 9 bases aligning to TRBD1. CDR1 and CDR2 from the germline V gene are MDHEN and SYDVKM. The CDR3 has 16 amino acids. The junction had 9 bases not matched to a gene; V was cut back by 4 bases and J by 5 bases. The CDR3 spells CASSSAGTGKDQPQHF. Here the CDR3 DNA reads TGTGCCAGCAGTTCAGCCGGGACAGGGAAAGATCAGCCCCAGCATTTT.

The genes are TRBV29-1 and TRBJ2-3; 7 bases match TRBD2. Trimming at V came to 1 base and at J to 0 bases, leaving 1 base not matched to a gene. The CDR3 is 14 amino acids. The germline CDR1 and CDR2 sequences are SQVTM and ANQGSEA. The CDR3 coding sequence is TGCAGCGTTGAAGGTAGCGGGAGCACAGATACGCAGTATTTT. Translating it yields CSVEGSGSTDTQYF.

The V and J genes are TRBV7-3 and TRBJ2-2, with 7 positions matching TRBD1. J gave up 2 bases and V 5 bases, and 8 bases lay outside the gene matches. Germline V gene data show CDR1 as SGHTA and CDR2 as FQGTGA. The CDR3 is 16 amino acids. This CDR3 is CASSPKTGINTGELFF. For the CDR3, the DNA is TGTGCCAGCAGCCCAAAGACAGGGATAAACACCGGGGAGCTGTTTTTT.

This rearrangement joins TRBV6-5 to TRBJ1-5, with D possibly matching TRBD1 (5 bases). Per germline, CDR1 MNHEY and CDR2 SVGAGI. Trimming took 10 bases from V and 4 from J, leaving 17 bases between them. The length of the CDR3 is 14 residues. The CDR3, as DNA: TGTGCCACCAGGGAAGGCCCGGGGAATCAGCCCCAGCATTTT. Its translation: CATREGPGNQPQHF.

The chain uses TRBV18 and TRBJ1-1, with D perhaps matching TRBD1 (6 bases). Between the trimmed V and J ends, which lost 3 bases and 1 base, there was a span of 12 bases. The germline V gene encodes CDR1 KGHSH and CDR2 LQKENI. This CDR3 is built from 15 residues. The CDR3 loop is CASSPKTGGNTEAFF. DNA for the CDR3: TGTGCCAGCTCACCTAAGACAGGAGGGAACACTGAAGCTTTCTTT.

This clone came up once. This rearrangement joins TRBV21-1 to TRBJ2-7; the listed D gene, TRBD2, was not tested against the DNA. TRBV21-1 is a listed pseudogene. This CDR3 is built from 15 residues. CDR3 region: CASSKAGLAQTRQYF. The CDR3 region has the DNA TGTGCCAGCAGCAAAGCCGGGCTAGCCCAAACTAGGCAGTACTTC.

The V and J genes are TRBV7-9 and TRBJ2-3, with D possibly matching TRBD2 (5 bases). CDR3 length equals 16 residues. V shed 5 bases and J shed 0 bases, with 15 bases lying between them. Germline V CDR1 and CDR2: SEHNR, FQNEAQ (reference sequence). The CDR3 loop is CASSQRVAASTDTQYF. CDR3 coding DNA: TGTGCCAGCAGCCAGAGGGTAGCCGCAAGCACAGATACGCAGTATTTT.

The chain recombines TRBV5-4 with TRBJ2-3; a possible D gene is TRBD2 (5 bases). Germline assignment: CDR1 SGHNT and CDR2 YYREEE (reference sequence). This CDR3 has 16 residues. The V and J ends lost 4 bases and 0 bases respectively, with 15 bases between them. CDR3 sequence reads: CASSQTTGTSTDTQYF. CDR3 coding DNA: TGTGCCAGCAGCCAAACTACGGGAACTAGCACAGATACGCAGTATTTT.

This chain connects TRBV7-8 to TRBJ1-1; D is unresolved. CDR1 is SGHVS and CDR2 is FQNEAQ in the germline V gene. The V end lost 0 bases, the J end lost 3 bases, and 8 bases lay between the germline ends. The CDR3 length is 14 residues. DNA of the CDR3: TGTGCCAGCAGCTTAGCTACCTGGGACACTGAAGCTTTCTTT. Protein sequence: CASSLATWDTEAFF.

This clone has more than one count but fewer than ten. The DNA for the CDR3 is TGCAGCGTTGAAGGGACAATTGAAGCTTTCTTT. It is translated as CSVEGTIEAFF. The rearrangement uses TRBV29-1 and TRBJ1-1; the D gene is possibly TRBD1 (5 bases). CDR1 and CDR2 from the germline V gene are SQVTM and ANQGSEA. CDR3 length: 11 residues. The V end lost 1 base, the J end lost 7 bases, and 7 bases lay between the germline ends.

CDR3 residues: CSVRQGAVGYTF. CDR3 coding DNA: TGCAGCGTTCGACAGGGGGCAGTTGGCTACACCTTC. The rearrangement uses TRBV29-1 and TRBJ1-2; 10 bases fit TRBD1. This CDR3 is built from 12 residues. Losses at the gene ends were 5 bases for V and 7 bases for J; bases not matched to a gene: 4. Germline V CDR1 and CDR2: SQVTM, ANQGSEA.

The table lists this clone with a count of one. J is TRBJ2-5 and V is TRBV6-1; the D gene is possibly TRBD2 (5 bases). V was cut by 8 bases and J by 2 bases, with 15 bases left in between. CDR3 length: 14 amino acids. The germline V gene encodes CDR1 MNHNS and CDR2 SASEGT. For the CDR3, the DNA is TGTGCCAGCCGCCTTGAGGGTGCGCAAGAGACCCAGTACTTC. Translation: CASRLEGAQETQYF.